Below are 17 T cell receptor beta chains sequenced from a single sample in a study of monozygotic twins with inflammatory bowel disease. After re-calling the 5' RACE reads, TCRdb lists one entry per CDR3 protein, DNA absent. The ten top clones account for 9.5% to 15%, within a sample of about 110,000 distinct CDR3 sequences. Specimen: blood. The origin of the receptors is a human donor with ulcerative colitis or Crohn's disease, or a healthy co-twin of an affected twin (not recorded which).

This chain connects TRBV6-1 to TRBJ1-1. Germline V lookup: CDR1 MNHNS, CDR2 SASEGT. CDR3 size: 13 residues. The CDR3 is CASRKDGFTEAFF.

The chain employs TRBV18 and TRBJ1-1; TCRdb reports TRBD1, a call that lacks DNA to check it against. Germline V gene lookup returns CDR1 KGHSH and CDR2 LQKENI. The CDR3 sequence is 14 residues long. CDR3 amino acids: CASSPGQGGTEAFF.

This sequence joins TRBV20-1 and TRBJ2-7; TCRdb's D gene call, TRBD1, goes unchecked for lack of DNA. From germline, CDR1 is DFQATT and CDR2 SNEGSKA (reference sequence). The CDR3 runs to 14 residues. Here the CDR3 reads CSALRDPGAHEQYF.

The chain recombines TRBV4-2 with TRBJ1-6; absent DNA, TCRdb's TRBD1 call cannot be checked. The germline CDR1 and CDR2 sequences are LGHNA and YNFKEQ. This CDR3 is built from 18 residues. CDR3 amino acids: CASSQDMGGAGADSPLHF.

The rearrangement uses TRBV9 and TRBJ1-6. Germline assignment: CDR1 SGDLS and CDR2 YYNGEE. CDR3 length equals 16 residues. The CDR3 reads CASSVEANEDNSPLHF.

The V and J genes are TRBV5-1 and TRBJ1-2; TCRdb picks TRBD1, but there is no DNA to check that call. Germline CDR1 is SGHRS and CDR2 is YFSETQ. The CDR3 is 20 residues long. The CDR3 loop is CASSPRGDRFIRGTNYGYTF.

The chain joins TRBV7-2 to TRBJ2-5; TCRdb indicates TRBD1, and absent DNA this call remains unverified. The CDR3 sequence is 14 residues long. Germline assignment: CDR1 SGHTA and CDR2 FQGNSA. CDR3 sequence: CASSFDRGPETQYF.

CDR3: CARSLTGKKVQETQYF. The chain has TRBV5-3 and TRBJ2-5. TRBV5-3 is an ORF, and what it does is uncertain. The CDR3 runs 16 residues.

The J gene is TRBJ2-7, the V gene TRBV7-2; TCRdb picks TRBD1, but there is no DNA to check that call. This CDR3 has 14 amino acids. Per germline, CDR1 SGHTA and CDR2 FQGNSA. CDR3 in amino acids: CASSPQTAKYEQYF.

The chain employs TRBV9 and TRBJ2-3; absent DNA, TCRdb's TRBD2 call cannot be checked. Germline V gene sequence: CDR1 SGDLS, CDR2 YYNGEE. This CDR3 has 20 residues. CDR3 sequence reads: CASSVGLAGGATPSTDTQYF.

V usage is TRBV6-2 or TRBV6-3 and J usage is TRBJ2-7. Germline assignment: CDR1 MNHEY and CDR2 SVGEGT. This CDR3 is built from 13 residues. This chain's CDR3 is CASMEGFGYEQYF.

The chain joins TRBV12-3 or TRBV12-4 to TRBJ1-5. The CDR3 extends over 12 amino acids. CDR3 loop: CASSLASLPQHF.

The CDR3 reads CASSRGLKETQYF. The rearrangement links TRBV7-7 to TRBJ2-5; there is no DNA to check the TCRdb D call of TRBD2. The CDR3 has 13 amino acids. Germline V gene sequence: CDR1 SSHAT, CDR2 FNYEAQ (reference sequence).

This chain links TRBV6-5 with TRBJ2-7; TCRdb returns TRBD1, unconfirmable since there is no DNA. CDR1 is MNHEY, CDR2 SVGAGI, per germline. CDR3 size: 14 residues. The CDR3 here is CASSFLGQMDEQYF.

The gene calls are TRBV20-1 and TRBJ2-2; TCRdb indicates TRBD2, and absent DNA this call remains unverified. The CDR3 length is 14 residues. Per the germline V gene, CDR1 is DFQATT and CDR2 is SNEGSKA (reference sequence). CDR3: CSANIAGVDGELFF.

This sequence joins TRBV5-1 and TRBJ1-4; the TRBD1 assignment by TCRdb is unverifiable without DNA. The CDR3 consists of 15 residues. The germline V gene has CDR1 SGHRS and CDR2 YFSETQ. The CDR3 spells CASSPETGGLGKLFF.

This clonotype registers medium-sized by frequency. This sequence joins TRBV20-1 and TRBJ1-1. The CDR3 loop spans 13 amino acids. The germline V gene has CDR1 DFQATT and CDR2 SNEGSKA (reference sequence). The CDR3 here is CSARGGLTTEAFF.